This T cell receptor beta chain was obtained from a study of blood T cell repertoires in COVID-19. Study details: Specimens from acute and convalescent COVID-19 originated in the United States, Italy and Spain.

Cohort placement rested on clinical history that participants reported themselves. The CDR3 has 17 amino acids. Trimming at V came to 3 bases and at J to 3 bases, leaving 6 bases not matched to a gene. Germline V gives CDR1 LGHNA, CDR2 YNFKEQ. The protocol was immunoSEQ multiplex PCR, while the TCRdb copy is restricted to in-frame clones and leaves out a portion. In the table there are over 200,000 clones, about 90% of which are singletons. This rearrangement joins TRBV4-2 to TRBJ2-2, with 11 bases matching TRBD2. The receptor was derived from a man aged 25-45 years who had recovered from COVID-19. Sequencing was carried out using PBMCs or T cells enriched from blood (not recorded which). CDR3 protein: CASSHEPGLADTGELFF. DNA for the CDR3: TGTGCCAGCAGCCATGAACCGGGACTAGCGGACACCGGGGAGCTGTTTTTT.